This T cell receptor beta chain was sequenced during a study of blood T cell repertoires in COVID-19. As for the study in general: The United States, Italy and Spain supplied acute and convalescent COVID-19 samples. PBMCs, B-cell-depleted T cells, or T cells were the source of the cDNA or gDNA that made up the material.

Assay: immunoSEQ multiplex PCR; the TCRdb copy retains only in-frame clones and omits some. Altogether approximately 170,000 clones are present, more than 75% being singletons, with the ten largest covering 15% to 20%. V shed 4 bases and J shed 6 bases, with 19 bases lying between them. Germline loops: CDR1 SGHRS, CDR2 YFSETQ. The length of the CDR3 is 15 residues. The source is a man aged 55-75 years with active or convalescent COVID-19. Sequencing was done on a sample of peripheral blood. The gene calls are TRBV5-1 and TRBJ1-1, with D possibly matching TRBD1 (6 bases). The CDR3 sequence: CASSPRTGSGAEAFF. The CDR3 nucleotides read TGCGCCAGCAGCCCCAGAACAGGGTCCGGCGCTGAAGCTTTCTTT.